The 7 T cell receptor beta chains below come from one sample, sequenced in a study of blood T cell repertoires in COVID-19. Some clones are missing from TCRdb's copy, which holds only in-frame ones; the method was immunoSEQ multiplex PCR. The sample consists of 350,000 to 450,000 clones, around 87% of them appearing once. Specimen: PBMCs or T cells enriched from blood (not recorded which). These receptors all stem from a man aged 40-49 years in a cohort exposed to, infected with or recovered from COVID-19 (not recorded which).

The chain is built from TRBV19 and TRBJ1-5; D ambiguous. The CDR3 extends over 13 amino acids. V dropped 4 bases and J dropped 7 bases, with 11 bases sitting between them. Germline V gene sequence: CDR1 LNHDA, CDR2 SQIVND (reference sequence). The CDR3 DNA reads as TGTGCCAGTAGTAAGGCCGCGGGGCAGCCCCAGCATTTT. Translating it yields CASSKAAGQPQHF.

The CDR3 reads CASSPKAGTGSHEQYF. The CDR3 DNA is TGTGCCAGCAGCCCCAAAGCCGGGACAGGGTCCCACGAGCAGTACTTC. The rearrangement uses TRBV7-8 and TRBJ2-7; 9 nucleotides match TRBD1. The CDR3 is made up of 16 amino acids. V shed 5 bases and J 5 bases; nucleotides not matched to a gene: 13. Germline CDR1 is SGHVS and CDR2 is FQNEAQ.

V is TRBV7-7 and J is TRBJ2-5, with TRBD2 identical over 10 bases. The J segment lost 4 bases and the V segment lost 5 bases, leaving 10 bases of the junction unmatched. CDR1 and CDR2 (germline): SSHAT, FNYEAQ (reference sequence). The CDR3 has 16 amino acids. This chain's CDR3 is CASSLLAGGFPETQYF. The CDR3 nucleotides read TGTGCCAGCAGCCTATTAGCGGGAGGATTTCCAGAGACCCAGTACTTC.

The CDR3 nucleotides are TGTGCCAGCAGCCCCCCCCTCTCTGGGGCCAACGTCCTGACTTTC. This translates into CASSPPLSGANVLTF. This chain uses TRBV5-4 with TRBJ2-6; unclear D gene. The germline V and J ends were trimmed by 4 bases and 0 bases, with 8 bases remaining between them. Germline V gene lookup returns CDR1 SGHNT and CDR2 YYREEE (reference sequence). The CDR3 extends over 15 amino acids.

The chain couples TRBV2 to TRBJ2-2; D is possibly TRBD1 (5 bases). CDR1 and CDR2 from the germline V gene are SNHLY and FYNNEI. CDR3 length equals 13 residues. Deletions cut 7 bases from V and 4 bases from J, with 10 bases between. The CDR3 sequence: CASIGQVTGELFF. The CDR3 DNA reads TGTGCCAGCATCGGACAAGTCACCGGGGAGCTGTTTTTT.

This clone was counted between two and nine times. The chain recombines TRBV5-1 with TRBJ1-5; a weak D match, TRBD1 (5 bases). In germline, CDR1 is SGHRS, CDR2 YFSETQ. The CDR3 has 15 amino acids. Between the trimmed V and J ends, which lost 5 bases and 0 bases, there was a span of 12 bases. In nucleotides, the CDR3 is TGCGCCAGCAGTCTAGACAGTTATAGCAATCAGCCCCAGCATTTT. The encoded protein is CASSLDSYSNQPQHF.

This clone appeared once. CDR3: CATSRGSESSEAFF. As DNA, the CDR3 is TGTGCCACCAGCAGAGGGAGCGAATCTTCTGAAGCTTTCTTT. The chain uses TRBV15 and TRBJ1-1, with no clear D. CDR1 and CDR2 (germline): LNHNV, YYDKDF (reference sequence). Trimming took off 1 base at V and 6 bases at J, with 12 bases between the two ends. This CDR3 has 14 residues.